These T cell receptor beta chains were read from a single sample in a study of shared clonotypes between healthy human individuals. Profiling relied on immunoSEQ multiplex PCR, and the TCRdb table lists in-frame clones only, not all of them. Of 2 million to 2.5 million clones listed, 95% are singletons. The specimen sequenced was naive CD4+ T cells sorted from blood. The origin of the receptors is a man aged 18 to 35 in good health. Both conserved end residues are part of each CDR3. A D gene is named only where the DNA matches it firmly. The listing skips clone size in some rows; elsewhere it reads once, few, many or a size class.

size,V,D,J,DNA,CDR3
-,TRBV6-5,-,TRBJ2-7,TGTGCCAGCAGTCGAGCAATTGCCTACGAGCAGTACTTC,CASSRAIAYEQYF
-,TRBV11-2,TRBD2,TRBJ2-5,TGTGCCAGCAGCTTCGTAGCGGGAGGGCCAAATCAAGAGACCCAGTACTTC,CASSFVAGGPNQETQYF
-,TRBV30,TRBD1,TRBJ2-3,TGTGCCTGGAGCGGACAGGTAGATACGCAGTATTTT,CAWSGQVDTQYF
-,TRBV11-2,-,TRBJ2-4,TGTGCCAGCAGCGGCCGGAAAGCCAAAAACATTCAGTACTTC,CASSGRKAKNIQYF
-,TRBV28,TRBD1,TRBJ1-1,TGTGCCAGCAGTGCCGGACAGGTTCCCACTGAAGCTTTCTTT,CASSAGQVPTEAFF
-,TRBV2,TRBD1,TRBJ2-7,TGTGCCAGCAGGGTTTCCGGGACAGGGGGGAGGTACGAGCAGTACTTC,CASRVSGTGGRYEQYF
-,TRBV5-1,-,TRBJ1-1,TGCGCCAGCAGCTTGAGGGGCGCGAACACTGAAGCTTTCTTT,CASSLRGANTEAFF
-,TRBV10-2,TRBD1,TRBJ1-2,TGCGCCAGCGGCCTTACAGGGGGGTATGGCTACACCTTC,CASGLTGGYGYTF
-,TRBV10-1,TRBD2,TRBJ2-5,TGCGCCAGCAGTGATGGCGGGAGGGACGAGACCCAGTACTTC,CASSDGGRDETQYF
-,TRBV18,-,TRBJ1-2,TGTGCCAGCTCACTTGGGACTGCTAACTATGGCTACACCTTC,CASSLGTANYGYTF
-,TRBV18,-,TRBJ1-2,TGTGCCAGCTCACCACTTCAGGCCGTTAACTATGGCTACACCTTC,CASSPLQAVNYGYTF
-,TRBV30,-,TRBJ1-5,TGTGCCTGGAGTGTACAGGAGAGGCAGCCCCAGCATTTT,CAWSVQERQPQHF
-,TRBV18,TRBD1,TRBJ1-3,TGTGCCAGCTCACGACAACAGGGGACTGGAAACACCATATATTTT,CASSRQQGTGNTIYF
-,TRBV5-4,-,TRBJ2-6,TGTGCCAGCAGCTTTACGGGGGCCAACGTCCTGACTTTC,CASSFTGANVLTF
-,TRBV5-1,TRBD1,TRBJ1-5,TGCGCCAGCAGCCTGGAAGGGTCCGGACAGGAACATTTT,CASSLEGSGQEHF
-,TRBV9,-,TRBJ1-6,TGTGCCAGTGGTTCCTATAATTCACCCCTCCACTTT,CASGSYNSPLHF
-,TRBV11-2,-,TRBJ2-6,TGTGCCAGCAGCTTTAGAGGGAGCCTCTCTGGGGCCAACGTCCTGACTTTC,CASSFRGSLSGANVLTF
-,TRBV13,-,TRBJ2-7,TGTGCCAGCAGCTTGCAGTACGAGCAGTACTTC,CASSLQYEQYF
-,TRBV7-2,-,TRBJ1-4,TGTGCCAGCAGCTTGGCCGCTAATGAAAAACTGTTTTTT,CASSLAANEKLFF
-,TRBV6-5,TRBD2,TRBJ2-7,TGTGCCAGCAGTAAGCGGGAGACGGCCCACGAGCAGTACTTC,CASSKRETAHEQYF
-,TRBV6-5,-,TRBJ1-1,TGTGCCAGCAGTTACTCGGAGGGCCGCGGCACTGAAGCTTTCTTT,CASSYSEGRGTEAFF
-,TRBV5-4,TRBD1,TRBJ2-7,TGTGCCAGCAGCCCACAAGGGACAGGCTCCTACGAGCAGTACTTC,CASSPQGTGSYEQYF
-,TRBV5-1,-,TRBJ2-2,TGCGCCAGCAGCCGGGGTCAACACACCGGGGAGCTGTTTTTT,CASSRGQHTGELFF
-,TRBV7-9,TRBD1,TRBJ1-1,TGTGCCAGCAGCCCCCACAGGGGTCCGAACACTGAAGCTTTCTTT,CASSPHRGPNTEAFF
-,TRBV7-9,TRBD1,TRBJ1-1,TGTGCCAGCAGCTTAGCAAGACAGGGGACCCCGAACACTGAAGCTTTCTTT,CASSLARQGTPNTEAFF
-,TRBV29-1,TRBD1,TRBJ2-7,TGCAGCGTGAGCCGGGACAGGGGGGCCTACGAGCAGTACTTC,CSVSRDRGAYEQYF
-,TRBV6-1,-,TRBJ1-3,TGTGCCAGCAGTGAAGATAGGGGAGGCCGGGACACCATATATTTT,CASSEDRGGRDTIYF
once,TRBV29-1,TRBD2,TRBJ2-3,TGCAGCGCCTCAAGACTAGCGGGAGAAGATACGCAGTATTTT,CSASRLAGEDTQYF
-,TRBV7-2,TRBD1,TRBJ2-4,TGTGCCAGCAGCTTTACGGGACAGAGCAAAAACATTCAGTACTTC,CASSFTGQSKNIQYF
-,TRBV15,TRBD2,TRBJ2-3,TGTGCCACCAACCCTGGGACTAGCGGAAGCACAGATACGCAGTATTTT,CATNPGTSGSTDTQYF
-,TRBV4-1,TRBD1,TRBJ1-6,TGCGCCAGCAGTCATGGGACAGGGGATTCACCCCTCCACTTT,CASSHGTGDSPLHF
-,TRBV19,TRBD1,TRBJ2-2,TGTGCCAGTAGTATACAGGGGGCGGACACCGGGGAGCTGTTTTTT,CASSIQGADTGELFF
-,TRBV19,TRBD1,TRBJ2-7,TGTGCCAGCGGACAGGGCGGAAACGAGCAGTACTTC,CASGQGGNEQYF
-,TRBV11-2,-,TRBJ1-2,TGTGCCAGCAGTTGGAACACCGGGATTAACTATGGCTACACCTTC,CASSWNTGINYGYTF
-,TRBV30,-,TRBJ2-2,TGTGCCTGGGGTGGGGCATCTCACACCGGGGAGCTGTTTTTT,CAWGGASHTGELFF
-,TRBV7-9,-,TRBJ2-1,TGTGCCAGCAGCTCCGGGACCCAGTATAAGCAGTTCTTC,CASSSGTQYKQFF
-,TRBV4-1,-,TRBJ2-5,TGCGCCAGCAGCCAGCCGGGGTCCGACCTGACCCAGTACTTC,CASSQPGSDLTQYF
-,TRBV7-9,-,TRBJ1-2,TGTGCCAGCAGCTTGATCCTGGGTGACGAGTACGGCTACACCTTC,CASSLILGDEYGYTF
-,TRBV10-3,TRBD2,TRBJ2-1,TGTGCCGTAGGTGGCGGGAGCGATGAGCAGTTCTTC,CAVGGGSDEQFF
-,TRBV9,TRBD2,TRBJ2-7,TGTGCCAGCAGCCCTACCTCGGGGGGAGGGTCCCTCTACGAGCAGTACTTC,CASSPTSGGGSLYEQYF
-,TRBV5-1,-,TRBJ2-1,TGCGCCAGCAGCACAGGGCCGGTCGTGGAGCAGTTCTTC,CASSTGPVVEQFF
once,TRBV27,-,TRBJ2-3,TGTGCCAGCAGTATGGTATCGTGGGACACAGATACGCAGTATTTT,CASSMVSWDTDTQYF
-,TRBV5-1,-,TRBJ1-5,TGCGCCAGCAGCTTGGACGGACAGCCCAATCAGCCCCAGCATTTT,CASSLDGQPNQPQHF
-,TRBV6-6,-,TRBJ2-3,TGTGCCAGCAGCCAGACAGATACGCAGTATTTT,CASSQTDTQYF
-,TRBV5-1,-,TRBJ2-1,TGCGCCAGCAGCTCGAATCTGGGGACAAGTTCCTACAATGAGCAGTTCTTC,CASSSNLGTSSYNEQFF
-,TRBV7-9,TRBD1,TRBJ2-7,TGTGCCAGCAGCTTAGGCGCCGGGACAGGCTACGAGCAGTACTTC,CASSLGAGTGYEQYF
few,TRBV2,-,TRBJ2-1,TGTGCCAGCAGCTTCCAGGTGAATGAGCAGTTCTTC,CASSFQVNEQFF
-,TRBV5-6,-,TRBJ1-3,TGTGCCAGCAGCTTGGTGAGTGCTGGAAACACCATATATTTT,CASSLVSAGNTIYF
few,TRBV7-2,TRBD2,TRBJ2-7,TGTGCCAGCAGCTCGAGGACTAGCGGGGGGGTCTACGAGCAGTACTTC,CASSSRTSGGVYEQYF
-,TRBV7-6,-,TRBJ1-5,TGTGCCAGCAGCTTACGGGACAAGAATCAGCCCCAGCATTTT,CASSLRDKNQPQHF
-,TRBV7-9,TRBD1,TRBJ2-7,TGTGCCAGCAGTTTTGGACAGGGGGCGTTTGCGTACGAGCAGTACTTC,CASSFGQGAFAYEQYF
-,TRBV29-1,TRBD2,TRBJ2-7,TGCAGCGTCCGCGGGACTAGCGGGAAGGCAACCTACGAGCAGTACTTC,CSVRGTSGKATYEQYF
-,TRBV19,TRBD1,TRBJ2-7,TGTGCCAGTAGCCGGACAGGGGGCTCCTACGAGCAGTACTTC,CASSRTGGSYEQYF
-,TRBV5-1,TRBD2,TRBJ2-7,TGCGCCAGCAGCTTGGGTACAAGGACTAGCGGGGGCTACGAGCAGTACTTC,CASSLGTRTSGGYEQYF
-,TRBV5-1,-,TRBJ2-5,TGCGCCAGCAGCTCCGGACGGAAGGGAGAGACCCGGTACTTC,CASSSGRKGETRYF
-,TRBV2,-,TRBJ1-1,TGTGCCAGCAGCGACGTTTCGAGGGGAAGAGCTTTCTTT,CASSDVSRGRAFF